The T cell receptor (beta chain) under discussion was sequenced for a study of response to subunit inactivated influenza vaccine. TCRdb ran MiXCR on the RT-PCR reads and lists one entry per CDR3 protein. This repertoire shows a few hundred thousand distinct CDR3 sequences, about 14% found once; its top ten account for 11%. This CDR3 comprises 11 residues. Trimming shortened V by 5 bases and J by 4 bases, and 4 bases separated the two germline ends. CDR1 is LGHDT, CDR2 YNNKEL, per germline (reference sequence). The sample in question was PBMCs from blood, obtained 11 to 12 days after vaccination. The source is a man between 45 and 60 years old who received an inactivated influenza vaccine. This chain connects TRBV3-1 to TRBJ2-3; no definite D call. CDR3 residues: CASSAADTQYF. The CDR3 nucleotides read TGTGCCAGCAGCGCTGCAGATACGCAGTATTTT.